This T cell receptor beta chain originates from a study of blood T cell repertoires in COVID-19. Study details: The analysed material was cDNA or gDNA that came from T cells, B-cell-depleted T cells, or PBMCs.

Per the study methods: Estimated nucleated cell counts came from reference gene primer amplification. Measured with immunoSEQ multiplex PCR; TCRdb has only the in-frame clones, and not every one. V and J calls and clone size are copied from that table; D and trimming were computed from the DNA. The table records around 250,000 clones, about 83% of them present only once. The sequenced material came from peripheral blood. The clonotype was recovered from a man older than 75 with acute or convalescent COVID-19.

The CDR3 DNA follows: TGTGCCAGCAGCCCCAGGACAGGGAACAATCAGCCCCAGCATTTT. It specifies CASSPRTGNNQPQHF. This rearrangement joins TRBV5-8 to TRBJ1-5, with 8 bases matching TRBD1. In germline, CDR1 is SGHTS, CDR2 YDEGEE. This CDR3 has 15 amino acids. Germline trimming cut 4 bases from V and 3 bases from J; bases unmatched to any gene: 6.